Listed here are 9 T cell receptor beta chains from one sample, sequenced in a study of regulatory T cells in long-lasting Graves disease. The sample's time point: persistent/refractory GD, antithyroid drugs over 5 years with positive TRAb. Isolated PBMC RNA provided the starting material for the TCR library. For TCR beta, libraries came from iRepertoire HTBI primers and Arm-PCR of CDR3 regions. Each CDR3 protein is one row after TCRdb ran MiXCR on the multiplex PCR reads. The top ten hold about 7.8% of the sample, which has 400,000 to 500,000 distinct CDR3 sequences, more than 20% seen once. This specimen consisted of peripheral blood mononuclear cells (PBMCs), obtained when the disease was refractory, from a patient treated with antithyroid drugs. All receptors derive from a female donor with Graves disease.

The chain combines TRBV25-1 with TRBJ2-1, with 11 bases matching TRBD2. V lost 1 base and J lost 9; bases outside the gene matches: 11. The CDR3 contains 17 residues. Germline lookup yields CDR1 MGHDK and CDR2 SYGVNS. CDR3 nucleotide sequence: TGTGCCAGCAGTGAATTGGGGGCTAGCGGGAGGATCGTTGAGCAGTTCTTC. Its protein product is CASSELGASGRIVEQFF.

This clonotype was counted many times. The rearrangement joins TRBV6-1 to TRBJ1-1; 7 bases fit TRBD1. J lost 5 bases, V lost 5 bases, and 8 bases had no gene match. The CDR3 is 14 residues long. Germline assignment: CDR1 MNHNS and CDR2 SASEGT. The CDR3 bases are TGTGCCAGCAGTAGAACACAGGGGTTGACTGAAGCTTTCTTT. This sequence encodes CASSRTQGLTEAFF.

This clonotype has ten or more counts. The CDR3 loop is CAWSHGQWKNTEAFF. For the CDR3, the DNA is TGTGCCTGGAGTCATGGACAGTGGAAGAACACTGAAGCTTTCTTT. The chain recombines TRBV30 with TRBJ1-1; tentatively, D is TRBD1 (6 bases). Germline loops: CDR1 GTSNPN, CDR2 SVGIG (reference sequence). There are 15 residues in the CDR3. Deletions cut 2 bases from V and 1 base from J, with 14 bases between. The full variable domain, rest sourced from reference TRBV30 and TRBJ1-1, is SQTIHQWPATLVQPVGSPLSLECTVEGTSNPNLYWYRQAAGRGLQLLFYSVGIGQISSEVPQNLSASRPQDRQFILSSKKLLLSDSGFYLCAWSHGQWKNTEAFFGQGTRLTVV.

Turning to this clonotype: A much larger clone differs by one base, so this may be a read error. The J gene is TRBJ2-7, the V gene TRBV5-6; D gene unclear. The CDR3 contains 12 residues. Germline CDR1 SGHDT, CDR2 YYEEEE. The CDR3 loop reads CTSSRPGYEQYF. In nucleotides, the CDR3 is TGTACCAGCAGCCGTCCTGGGTACGAGCAGTACTTC.

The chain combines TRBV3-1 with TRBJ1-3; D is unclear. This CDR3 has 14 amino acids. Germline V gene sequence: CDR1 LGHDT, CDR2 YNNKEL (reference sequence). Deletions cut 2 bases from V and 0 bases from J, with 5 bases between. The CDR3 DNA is TGTGCCAGCAGCCAAATAGGCTCTGGAAACACCATATATTTT. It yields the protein CASSQIGSGNTIYF.

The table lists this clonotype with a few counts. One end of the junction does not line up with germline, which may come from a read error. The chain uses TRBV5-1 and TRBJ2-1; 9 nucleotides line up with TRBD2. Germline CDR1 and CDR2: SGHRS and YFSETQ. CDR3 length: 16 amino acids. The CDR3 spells CASRVGSGRSYNEQFF. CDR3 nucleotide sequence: TGTGCCAGCAGGGTGGGGAGCGGGAGGAGCTACAATGAGCAGTTCTTC.

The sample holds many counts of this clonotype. The CDR3 nucleotides are TGTGCCAGCAGCCCCGGGACTAGCGGGAGGCAGACCCAGTACTTC. Translation: CASSPGTSGRQTQYF. The chain combines TRBV3-1 with TRBJ2-5; 15 nucleotides match TRBD2. The V segment lost 4 bases and the J segment 6 bases; nucleotides outside the gene matches: 3. Germline V gives CDR1 LGHDT, CDR2 YNNKEL (reference sequence). CDR3 size: 15 residues.

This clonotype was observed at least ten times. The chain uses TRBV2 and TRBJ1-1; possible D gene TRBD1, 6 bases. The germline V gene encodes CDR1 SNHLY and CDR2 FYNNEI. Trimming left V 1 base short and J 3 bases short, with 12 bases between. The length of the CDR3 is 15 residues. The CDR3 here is CASSEVGQGYTEAFF. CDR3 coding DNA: TGTGCCAGCAGTGAAGTTGGCCAGGGGTACACTGAAGCTTTCTTT.

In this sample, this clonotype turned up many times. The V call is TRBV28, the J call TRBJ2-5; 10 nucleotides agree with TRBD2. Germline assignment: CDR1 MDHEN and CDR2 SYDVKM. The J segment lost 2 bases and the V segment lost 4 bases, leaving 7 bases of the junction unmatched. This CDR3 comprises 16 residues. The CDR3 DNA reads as TGTGCCAGCAGTTCTCCGGGACTAGCGTTACAAGAGACCCAGTACTTC. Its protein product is CASSSPGLALQETQYF.